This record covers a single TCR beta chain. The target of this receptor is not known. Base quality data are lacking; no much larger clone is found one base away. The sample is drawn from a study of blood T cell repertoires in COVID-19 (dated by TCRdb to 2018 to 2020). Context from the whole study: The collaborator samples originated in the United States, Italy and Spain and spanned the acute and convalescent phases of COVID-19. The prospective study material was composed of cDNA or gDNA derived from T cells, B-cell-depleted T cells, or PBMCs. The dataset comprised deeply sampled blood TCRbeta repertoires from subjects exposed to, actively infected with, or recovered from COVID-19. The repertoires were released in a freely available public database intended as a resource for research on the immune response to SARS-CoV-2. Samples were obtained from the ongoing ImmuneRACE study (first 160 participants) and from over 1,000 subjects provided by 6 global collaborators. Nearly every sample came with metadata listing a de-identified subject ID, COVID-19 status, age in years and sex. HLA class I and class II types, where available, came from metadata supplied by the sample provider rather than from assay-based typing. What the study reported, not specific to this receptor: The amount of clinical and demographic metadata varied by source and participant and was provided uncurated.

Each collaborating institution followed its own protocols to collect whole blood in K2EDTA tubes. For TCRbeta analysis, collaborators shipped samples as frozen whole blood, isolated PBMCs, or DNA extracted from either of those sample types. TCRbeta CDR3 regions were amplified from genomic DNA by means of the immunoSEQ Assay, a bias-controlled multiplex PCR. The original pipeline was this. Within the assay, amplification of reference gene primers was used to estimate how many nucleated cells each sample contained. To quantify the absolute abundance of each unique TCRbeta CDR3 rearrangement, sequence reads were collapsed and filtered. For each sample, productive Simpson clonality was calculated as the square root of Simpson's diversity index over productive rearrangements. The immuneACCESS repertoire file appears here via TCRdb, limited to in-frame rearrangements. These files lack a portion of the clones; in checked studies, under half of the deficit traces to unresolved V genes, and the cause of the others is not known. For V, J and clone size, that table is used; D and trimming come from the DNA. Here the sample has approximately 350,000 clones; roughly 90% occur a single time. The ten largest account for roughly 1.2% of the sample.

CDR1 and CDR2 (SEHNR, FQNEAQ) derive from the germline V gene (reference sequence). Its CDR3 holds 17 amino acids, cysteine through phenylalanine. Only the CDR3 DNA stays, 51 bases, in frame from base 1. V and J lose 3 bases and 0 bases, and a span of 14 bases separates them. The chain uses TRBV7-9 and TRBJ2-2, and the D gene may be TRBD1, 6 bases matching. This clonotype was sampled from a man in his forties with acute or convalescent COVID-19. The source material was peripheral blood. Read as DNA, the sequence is TGTGCCAGCAGCTTTCTGGCCGCAGGGGCGAACACCGGGGAGCTGTTTTTT. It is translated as CASSFLAAGANTGELFF. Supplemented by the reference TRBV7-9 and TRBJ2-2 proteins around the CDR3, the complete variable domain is DTGVSQNPRHKITKRGQNVTFRCDPISEHNRLYWYRQTLGQGPEFLTYFQNEAQLEKSRLLSDRFSAERPKGSFSTLEIQRTEQGDSAMYLCASSFLAAGANTGELFFGEGSRLTVL.